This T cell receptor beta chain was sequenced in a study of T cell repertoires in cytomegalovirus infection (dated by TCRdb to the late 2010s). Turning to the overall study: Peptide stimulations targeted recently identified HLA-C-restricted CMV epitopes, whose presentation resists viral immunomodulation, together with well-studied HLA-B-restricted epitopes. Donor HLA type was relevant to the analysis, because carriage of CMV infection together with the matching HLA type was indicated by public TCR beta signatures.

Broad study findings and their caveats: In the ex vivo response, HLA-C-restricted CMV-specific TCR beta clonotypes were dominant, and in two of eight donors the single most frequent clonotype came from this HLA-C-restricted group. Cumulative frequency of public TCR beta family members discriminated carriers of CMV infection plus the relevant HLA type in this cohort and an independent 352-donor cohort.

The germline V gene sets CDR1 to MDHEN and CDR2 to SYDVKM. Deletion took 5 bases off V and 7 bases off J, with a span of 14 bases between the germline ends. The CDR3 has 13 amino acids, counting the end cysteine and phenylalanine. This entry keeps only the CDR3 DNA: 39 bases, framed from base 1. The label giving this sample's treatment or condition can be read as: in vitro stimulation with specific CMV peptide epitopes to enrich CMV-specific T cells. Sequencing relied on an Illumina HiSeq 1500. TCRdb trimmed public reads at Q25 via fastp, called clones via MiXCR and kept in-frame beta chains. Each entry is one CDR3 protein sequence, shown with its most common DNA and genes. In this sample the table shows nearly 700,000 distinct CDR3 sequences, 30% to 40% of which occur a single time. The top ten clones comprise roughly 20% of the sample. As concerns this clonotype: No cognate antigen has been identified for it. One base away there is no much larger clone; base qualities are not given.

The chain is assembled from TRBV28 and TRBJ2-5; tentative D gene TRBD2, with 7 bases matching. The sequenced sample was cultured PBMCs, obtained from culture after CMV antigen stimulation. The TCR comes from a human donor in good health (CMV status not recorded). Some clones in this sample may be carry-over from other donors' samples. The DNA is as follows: TGTGCCAGCAGTCCAGCAAGGGGGGGGACCCAGTACTTC. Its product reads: CASSPARGGTQYF.